The rows below give T cell receptor beta chains drawn from one sample of a study of breast tumors, draining lymph nodes, adjacent tissues. MiXCR, applied by TCRdb to the multiplex PCR reads, yields one record per CDR3 protein. The sample carries approximately 230,000 distinct CDR3 sequences, less than 40% recorded once. The sequenced material came from axillary lymph node tissue. The receptors stem from a female donor with breast cancer. Some clones in this sample may be carry-over from other donors' samples. The CDR3 runs from the conserved cysteine through the conserved F or W. The order of the fields is V gene, J gene, D gene, clone size, CDR3 protein, CDR3 DNA. D genes are given only for firm matches. Expanded clones get a size class; other rows say once, few or many, or leave the size out.

TRBV29-1	TRBJ1-2	TRBD1	.	CSVDRQGAQDGYTF	TGCAGCGTTGATAGACAGGGTGCCCAGGATGGCTACACCTTC
TRBV2	TRBJ2-2	.	many	CAVTHRAGGELFF	TGTGCCGTCACTCATCGGGCTGGCGGGGAGCTGTTTTTT
TRBV6-5	TRBJ2-3	TRBD2	.	CASRTPGGTDTQYF	TGTGCCAGCAGGACTCCGGGGGGGACGGATACGCAGTATTTT
TRBV12-3/TRBV12-4	TRBJ2-1	.	many	CASSRTGGALAGQFF	TGTGCCAGCAGTAGGACAGGGGGCGCACTAGCGGGACAGTTCTTC
TRBV4-1	TRBJ2-2	.	many	CASSQVSLYTGELFF	TGCGCCAGCAGCCAAGTTAGTCTTTACACCGGGGAGCTGTTTTTT
TRBV5-1	TRBJ1-2	.	many	CASSFERTSLNGYTF	TGCGCCAGCAGCTTCGAACGCACTTCCCTCAATGGCTACACCTTC
TRBV7-2	TRBJ2-1	.	many	CASSLGLGGYEQFF	TGTGCCAGCAGCTTAGGTCTAGGGGGGTATGAGCAGTTCTTC
TRBV30	TRBJ1-5	.	.	CAWSGGTPVYSNQPQHF	TGTGCCTGGAGCGGCGGAACACCCGTATATAGCAATCAGCCCCAGCATTTT
TRBV24-1	TRBJ2-5	TRBD1	.	CATSVPPGQVGTQYF	TGTGCCACCAGTGTCCCACCGGGACAGGTCGGGACCCAGTACTTC
TRBV7-8	TRBJ1-2	.	many	CASSSSSAGANYGYTF	TGTGCCAGCAGCTCCAGCTCGGCCGGGGCAAACTATGGCTACACCTTC
TRBV9	TRBJ2-3	.	many	CASSFSSSSKDTQYF	TGTGCCAGCAGTTTTTCTAGTTCGTCCAAAGATACGCAGTATTTT
TRBV11-2	TRBJ2-5	TRBD2	.	CASATSGGETQYF	TGTGCCAGCGCAACTAGCGGGGGGGAGACCCAGTACTTC
TRBV5-6	TRBJ1-1	TRBD1	.	CASSLTGGENTEAFF	TGTGCCAGCAGCTTGACAGGGGGCGAGAACACTGAAGCTTTCTTT
TRBV2	TRBJ2-1	TRBD1	.	CASRGGTGGRNEQFF	TGTGCCAGCAGGGGGGGGACAGGGGGGCGGAATGAGCAGTTCTTC
TRBV19	TRBJ2-3	.	many	CASTVGGTVATDTQYF	TGTGCCAGTACCGTCGGGGGGACAGTCGCCACAGATACGCAGTATTTT
TRBV18	TRBJ2-2	.	few	CASSPPQLRPGELFF	TGTGCCAGCTCACCACCACAGCTGCGTCCGGGGGAGCTGTTTTTT
TRBV30	TRBJ1-2	.	many	CAWSVGQSYGYTF	TGTGCCTGGAGTGTGGGGCAGTCATATGGCTACACCTTC
TRBV2	TRBJ2-3	TRBD1	.	CASSGGQGATDTQYF	TGTGCCAGCAGTGGGGGACAGGGGGCGACAGATACGCAGTATTTT
TRBV29-1	TRBJ2-5	TRBD2	many	CSVDSGDLQETQYF	TGCAGCGTTGATAGCGGGGACCTCCAAGAGACCCAGTACTTC
TRBV6-1	TRBJ2-3	.	many	CASSGTMATSTDTQYF	TGTGCCAGCAGTGGTACAATGGCCACGAGCACAGATACGCAGTATTTT
TRBV5-5	TRBJ1-4	.	many	CASSSKTGWAIEKLFF	TGTGCCAGCAGCTCAAAGACCGGATGGGCAATTGAAAAACTGTTTTTT
TRBV9	TRBJ1-2	.	many	CASSVVGAYGYTF	TGTGCCAGCAGCGTAGTTGGGGCCTATGGCTACACCTTC
TRBV7-3	TRBJ2-7	.	many	CASSLPPSYEQYF	TGTGCCAGCAGCTTACCCCCTTCCTACGAGCAGTACTTC
TRBV6-5	TRBJ1-5	.	many	CASSPRWRRGDQPQHF	TGTGCCAGCAGTCCCCGCTGGAGGAGGGGGGATCAGCCCCAGCATTTT
TRBV7-2	TRBJ2-1	.	many	CASSLSLAPTRSYNEQFF	TGTGCCAGCAGCTTAAGCCTAGCGCCTACACGTTCCTACAATGAGCAGTTCTTC
TRBV7-9	TRBJ1-2	TRBD1	.	CASSSGLWTGNSNYGYTF	TGTGCCAGCAGCTCCGGACTCTGGACAGGCAATTCTAACTATGGCTACACCTTC
TRBV5-1	TRBJ1-2	.	many	CASSLRVGGVDYGYTF	TGCGCCAGCAGCTTGCGCGTGGGAGGAGTTGACTATGGCTACACCTTC
TRBV4-2	TRBJ2-3	.	many	CASSQEEGGADTQYF	TGTGCCAGCAGCCAAGAGGAGGGGGGAGCGGATACGCAGTATTTT
TRBV19	TRBJ2-3	.	many	CASSMRRQGTDTQYF	TGTGCCAGTAGTATGCGGAGGCAGGGCACAGATACGCAGTATTTT
TRBV5-1	TRBJ2-2	TRBD2	many	CASSMSLLAGVPGELFF	TGCGCCAGCAGCATGTCCCTCCTTGCGGGAGTTCCGGGGGAGCTGTTTTTT
TRBV11-1	TRBJ2-7	TRBD1	many	CASSLVQGVAEQYF	TGTGCCAGCAGCTTAGTACAGGGGGTAGCCGAGCAGTACTTC
TRBV15	TRBJ2-1	TRBD1	many	CATSGRTGQSYNEQFF	TGTGCCACCAGCGGCAGGACAGGGCAATCCTACAATGAGCAGTTCTTC
TRBV9	TRBJ2-1	TRBD2	many	CASSVEASGASSYNEQFF	TGTGCCAGCAGCGTAGAGGCTAGCGGGGCGAGCTCCTACAATGAGCAGTTCTTC
TRBV7-9	TRBJ2-5	TRBD1	.	CASSRRGETQYF	TGTGCCAGCAGCCGCAGGGGGGAGACCCAGTACTTC
TRBV6-1	TRBJ2-1	TRBD2	.	CASSEMRGGTSGSSHNEQFF	TGTGCCAGCAGTGAGATGAGGGGGGGGACTAGCGGGAGTTCCCACAATGAGCAGTTCTTC
TRBV25-1	TRBJ1-4	TRBD1	many	CASRMTGQGNEKLFF	TGTGCCAGCAGGATGACGGGACAGGGAAATGAAAAACTGTTTTTT
TRBV4-3	TRBJ2-3	TRBD2	many	CASSQDLAGGHKDTQYF	TGCGCCAGCAGCCAGGATCTAGCGGGGGGGCACAAAGATACGCAGTATTTT
TRBV2	TRBJ2-3	TRBD2	many	CASKAGGFTDTQYF	TGTGCCAGCAAAGCGGGGGGCTTCACAGATACGCAGTATTTT
TRBV19	TRBJ2-2	.	.	CASSIALGELFF	TGTGCCAGTAGTATAGCCCTAGGGGAGCTGTTTTTT
TRBV2	TRBJ1-2	.	many	CASSAQQGNYGYTF	TGTGCCAGCAGTGCCCAACAGGGAAACTATGGCTACACCTTC
TRBV7-2	TRBJ1-1	TRBD1	.	CASSLLTGTNTEAFF	TGTGCCAGCAGCCTACTGACAGGGACGAACACTGAAGCTTTCTTT
TRBV7-3	TRBJ2-1	TRBD2	many	CASSPPGLAGDNYNEQFF	TGTGCCAGCAGCCCACCGGGACTAGCGGGAGACAACTACAATGAGCAGTTCTTC
TRBV6-5	TRBJ2-5	TRBD1	many	CASSSRTGDFETQYF	TGTGCCAGCAGTTCCCGGACAGGGGACTTCGAGACCCAGTACTTC
TRBV20-1	TRBJ2-1	.	many	CSARAPRRGNEQFF	TGCAGTGCTAGAGCCCCCCGACGGGGAAATGAGCAGTTCTTC